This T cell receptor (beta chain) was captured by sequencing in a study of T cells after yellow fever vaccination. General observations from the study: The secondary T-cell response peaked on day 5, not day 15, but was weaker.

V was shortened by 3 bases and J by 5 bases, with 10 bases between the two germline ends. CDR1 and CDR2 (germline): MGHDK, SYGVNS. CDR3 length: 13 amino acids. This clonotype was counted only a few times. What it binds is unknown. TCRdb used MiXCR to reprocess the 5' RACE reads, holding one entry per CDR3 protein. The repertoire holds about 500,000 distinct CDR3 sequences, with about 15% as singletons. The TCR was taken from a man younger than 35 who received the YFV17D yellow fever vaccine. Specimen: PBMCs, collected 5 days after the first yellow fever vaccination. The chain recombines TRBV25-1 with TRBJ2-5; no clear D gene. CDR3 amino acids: CASSDSSLETQYF. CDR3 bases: TGTGCCAGCAGTGACAGTAGTTTGGAGACCCAGTACTTC.